The 13 T cell receptor beta chains in this list originate from one sample, sequenced in a study of graft-versus-host responses after intestinal transplantation. Sequenced by immunoSEQ multiplex PCR; TCRdb stores in-frame clones only, minus some. The table includes 100,000 or so clones, 87% detected once. The antigens for these receptors are not known. The sample consisted of unstimulated CD4+ T cells sorted from spleen or lymph node cells, taken before transplant. These receptors originate from a human donor who was the organ donor for an intestinal transplant.

Here the CDR3 DNA reads TGCGCCAGCTGCACAGCTCAGGTTAGCACAGATACGCAGTATTTT. This codes for CASCTAQVSTDTQYF. V gene TRBV5-1 combines with J gene TRBJ2-3; no clear D. Germline V gene data show CDR1 as SGHRS and CDR2 as YFSETQ. V was trimmed by 7 bases and J by 0 bases, leaving 15 bases between them. The CDR3 sequence is 15 residues long.

This chain links TRBV18 with TRBJ2-2; D remains unclear. The CDR3 length is 12 residues. Trimming cost V 4 bases and J 4 bases, with 4 bases left between them. Germline CDR1 KGHSH, CDR2 LQKENI. The CDR3 spells CASSLSTGELFF. CDR3 DNA sequence: TGTGCCAGCTCACTTTCCACCGGGGAGCTGTTTTTT.

This clone has only a few counts. This chain uses TRBV18 with TRBJ1-5, with 8 nucleotides matching TRBD1. After removal of 5 bases from V and 8 bases from J, the junction contained 8 bases not matched to a gene. The germline gives CDR1 KGHSH, CDR2 LQKENI. The CDR3 is made up of 14 amino acids. The CDR3 reads CASSSQGAPEPQHF. In nucleotides, the CDR3 is TGTGCCAGCTCATCTCAGGGGGCGCCGGAGCCCCAGCATTTT.

This clone has only one observation. V is TRBV10-3 and J is TRBJ1-5; D gene unclear. The ends were cut back, 10 bases at V and 0 bases at J, with 13 bases in the middle. CDR1 is ENHRY, CDR2 SYGVKD, per germline. The CDR3 has 14 residues. The CDR3 DNA follows: TGTGCCAGCCGGACGGGAGATAGCAATCAGCCCCAGCATTTT. It is translated as CASRTGDSNQPQHF.

This chain joins TRBV19 and TRBJ2-5; D is perhaps TRBD2 (5 bases). Germline CDR1 LNHDA, CDR2 SQIVND (reference sequence). The CDR3 covers 12 residues. V lost 5 bases to trimming and J lost 3 bases, with 7 bases between them. The CDR3 protein is CASSVGKETQYF. The CDR3 DNA reads as TGTGCCAGTAGTGTCGGGAAAGAGACCCAGTACTTC.

CDR3 coding DNA: TGTGCCACCCACCGATGGCGGGGGGGCTTAGGACAACTAGATGAGCAGTTCTTC. It specifies CATHRWRGGLGQLDEQFF. V and J are TRBV27 and TRBJ2-1; 9 bases fit TRBD2. Trimming removed 10 bases from V and 8 bases from J; junction bases left unmatched: 24. This CDR3 is built from 18 residues. Germline V CDR1 and CDR2: MNHEY, SMNVEV (reference sequence).

There are a few counts of this clone. J is TRBJ2-7 and V is TRBV11-2, with a tentative D call TRBD2 (5 bases). The V end was cut by 6 bases, the J end by 3 bases, with 6 bases between. The CDR3 contains 11 residues. Looked up from germline, CDR1 is SGHAT and CDR2 is FQNNGV. The CDR3 reads CASSRGYEQYF. The CDR3 coding sequence is TGTGCCAGCAGTCGGGGCTACGAGCAGTACTTC.

This clone has just a few counts. The CDR3 spells CASSPGQISSSYEQYF. CDR3 nucleotides: TGTGCCAGCTCACCGGGACAGATTTCCAGCTCCTACGAGCAGTACTTC. V usage is TRBV18 and J usage is TRBJ2-7; 7 bases are a match to TRBD1. Germline V gives CDR1 KGHSH, CDR2 LQKENI. Trimming took 3 bases from V and 0 from J; bases not matched to a gene: 8. The CDR3 is made up of 16 amino acids.

The J gene is TRBJ2-5, the V gene TRBV27; 7 bases are a match to TRBD2. Germline V CDR1 and CDR2: MNHEY, SMNVEV (reference sequence). The V and J ends lost 2 bases and 8 bases, in that order; junction bases with no gene match: 5. The CDR3 runs to 13 residues. The CDR3 DNA reads TGTGCCAGCAGTTTAACGGCGGGGGTTACCCAGTACTTC. It encodes CASSLTAGVTQYF.

This sequence joins TRBV18 and TRBJ1-1; 10 nucleotides align to TRBD1. This CDR3 contains 18 residues. After removal of 3 bases from V and 4 bases from J, the junction contained 14 bases not matched to a gene. From germline, CDR1 is KGHSH and CDR2 LQKENI. CDR3 sequence reads: CASSPQWDRGVYRTEAFF. CDR3 DNA: TGTGCCAGCTCACCCCAGTGGGACAGGGGTGTTTATCGCACTGAAGCTTTCTTT. The full variable domain, rest sourced from reference TRBV18 and TRBJ1-1, is NAGVMQNPRHLVRRRGQEARLRCSPMKGHSHVYWYRQLPEEGLKFMVYLQKENIIDESGMPKERFSAEFPKEGPSILRIQQVVRGDSAAYFCASSPQWDRGVYRTEAFFGQGTRLTVV.

In its sample, this clone was seen a few times. The rearrangement links TRBV28 to TRBJ1-1; D is unclear. The CDR3 spans 14 residues. Germline V gene sequence: CDR1 MDHEN, CDR2 SYDVKM. Deletions cut 5 bases from V and 4 bases from J, with 14 bases between. The chain's CDR3 is CASSIPRGSTEAFF. CDR3 DNA: TGTGCCAGCAGTATCCCCCGGGGAAGCACTGAAGCTTTCTTT. The full variable domain, its missing parts supplied by reference TRBV28 and TRBJ1-1, is DVKVTQSSRYLVKRTGEKVFLECVQDMDHENMFWYRQDPGLGLRLIYFSYDVKMKEKGDIPEGYSVSREKKERFSLILESASTNQTSMYLCASSIPRGSTEAFFGQGTRLTVV.

The genes are TRBV6-1 and TRBJ1-6; no firm D call. V lost 3 bases and J lost 7, with 10 bases in between. Germline V gives CDR1 MNHNS, CDR2 SASEGT. This CDR3 is built from 14 residues. For the CDR3, the DNA is TGTGCCAGCAGTGAGTGGGGTCTCAATTCACCCCTCCACTTT. Translated: CASSEWGLNSPLHF.

V and J are TRBV4-2 and TRBJ1-2; maybe TRBD1 (5 bases). V was shortened by 1 base and J by 6 bases, with 15 bases between the two germline ends. CDR3 size: 15 residues. Germline CDR1 LGHNA, CDR2 YNFKEQ. The CDR3 sequence: CASSQVPVRAHGYTF. Here the CDR3 DNA reads TGTGCCAGCAGCCAAGTTCCCGTCAGGGCCCATGGCTACACCTTC.